These 8 T cell receptor beta chains were sequenced from one sample in a study of T cells in Graves' hyperthyroidism and ophthalmopathy (dated by TCRdb to about 2019). The library was prepared using multiplex PCR. Sequencing was carried out with an Illumina HiSeq 2000. TCR beta CDR3 regions were amplified from RNA transcripts. For the first round of RT-PCR on the TCR CDR3, the HTBI primer set was used together with the Qiagen OneStep RT-PCR kit. TCRdb reprocessing: public reads trimmed at Q25 with fastp, clones called with MiXCR, in-frame beta chains kept. Rows with one shared CDR3 protein collapse into an entry with the most common genes and DNA. This sample has approximately 610,000 distinct CDR3 sequences in its table, and roughly 15% of those were observed once. The leading ten clones occupy around 4.1% of the sample. What was sequenced was blood. The receptors come from a woman in her thirties or forties with Graves' ophthalmopathy.

Many counts were recorded for this clonotype. This rearrangement joins TRBV29-1 to TRBJ2-5, with unresolved D. The germline V gene has CDR1 SQVTM and CDR2 ANQGSEA. The CDR3 is 11 residues long. The V end lost 5 bases, the J end lost 6 bases, and 10 bases lay between the germline ends. DNA for the CDR3: TGCAGCGTTCAGCTCTCCCAGACCCAGTACTTC. Translating gives CSVQLSQTQYF.

Many counts were recorded for this clonotype. This chain uses TRBV7-8 with TRBJ1-3, with D uncertain. Trimming cost V 2 bases and J 4 bases, with 9 bases left between them. The CDR3 extends over 14 amino acids. Per germline, CDR1 SGHVS and CDR2 FQNEAQ. CDR3 in amino acids: CASSLPTTGNTIYF. The DNA for the CDR3 is TGTGCCAGCAGCTTACCCACTACGGGAAACACCATATATTTT.

This clonotype has a count of ten or more. V gene TRBV3-1 combines with J gene TRBJ2-7; D may be TRBD1 (6 bases). Trimming took 9 bases from V and 6 from J, leaving 15 bases between them. Germline-derived CDR1 and CDR2 are LGHDT and YNNKEL (reference sequence). This CDR3 comprises 12 residues. The chain's CDR3 is CASGRGLSEQYF. The CDR3 DNA follows: TGTGCCAGTGGCAGGGGCCTCTCCGAGCAGTACTTC.

This clonotype has a handful of counts. V gene TRBV6-2 or TRBV6-3 combines with J gene TRBJ2-7, with D perhaps matching TRBD1 or TRBD2 (5 bases each). This CDR3 comprises 15 residues. The ends were cut back, 2 bases at V and 2 bases at J, with 13 bases in the middle. Germline CDR1 reads MNHEY; CDR2 reads SVGEGT. The CDR3 DNA follows: TGTGCCAGCAGTTACCTTCCGGGACGGGCCTACGAGCAGTACTTC. It specifies CASSYLPGRAYEQYF.

This clonotype was observed many times. At one of its ends the junction is not consistent with the germline gene, which may arise from a read error. The V call is TRBV12-3 or TRBV12-4, the J call TRBJ2-7; D could derive from TRBD1 or TRBD2 (5 bases each). This CDR3 is 15 amino acids long. CDR3 amino acids: CASSLELGDRYEQYF. CDR3 coding DNA: TGTGCCAGCAGCTTAGAGTTGGGGGATAGGTACGAGCAGTACTTC.

This clonotype has more than one count but fewer than ten. CDR3 DNA: TGTGCCAGCAGCTTAACAACTCCTGGGGGACCCAGCTCCTACGAGCAGTACTTC. As protein: CASSLTTPGGPSSYEQYF. The rearrangement joins TRBV7-3 to TRBJ2-7; either TRBD1 or TRBD2 may supply D (5 bases each). The CDR3 sequence is 18 residues long. From germline, CDR1 is SGHTA and CDR2 FQGTGA. V gave up 0 bases and J gave up 0 bases, with 18 bases separating them.

Notes on this clonotype: The junction shows a germline mismatch at one end, possibly a read error. The rearrangement links TRBV10-2 to TRBJ2-7, with 11 bases matching TRBD2. The V gene's germline CDR1 is WSHSY and CDR2 SAAADI. The CDR3 is 15 amino acids. The CDR3 spells CASSGSGRATYEQYF. CDR3 in DNA: TGCGCCAGCAGTGGTAGCGGGAGGGCAACCTACGAGCAGTATTTC.

This clonotype has a count of ten or more. V is TRBV19 and J is TRBJ2-5, with TRBD1 identical over 8 bases. Trimming at V came to 5 bases and at J to 4 bases, leaving 6 bases not matched to a gene. This CDR3 comprises 14 residues. CDR1 and CDR2 from the germline V gene are LNHDA and SQIVND (reference sequence). The CDR3 DNA follows: TGTGCCAGTAGTCCCGGACAGGGACGAGAGACCCAGTACTTC. Translated: CASSPGQGRETQYF.